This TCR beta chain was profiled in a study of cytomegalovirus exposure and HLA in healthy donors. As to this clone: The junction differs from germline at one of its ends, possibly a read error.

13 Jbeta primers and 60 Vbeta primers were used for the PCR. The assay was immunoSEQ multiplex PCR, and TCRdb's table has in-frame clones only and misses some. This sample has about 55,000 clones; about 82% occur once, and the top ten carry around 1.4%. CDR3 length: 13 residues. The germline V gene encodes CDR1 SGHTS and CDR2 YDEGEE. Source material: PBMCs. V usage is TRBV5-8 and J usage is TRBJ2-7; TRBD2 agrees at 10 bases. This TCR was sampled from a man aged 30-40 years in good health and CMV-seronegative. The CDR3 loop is CASSFSTSGIPAF. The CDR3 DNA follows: TGTGCCAGCAGCTTCTCAACTAGCGGGATCCCCGCCTTC.